The following is a T cell receptor beta chain sequence with its context. Its antigen is not known. TCRdb redid the calling of the RT-PCR reads with MiXCR, one entry per CDR3 protein. This repertoire shows 750,000 to 850,000 distinct CDR3 sequences, approximately 17% found once; its top ten account for 11%. The record originates from a study of response to subunit inactivated influenza vaccine. Study outcomes and limitations: A suggestion made by the authors is that each seasonal influenza vaccination recruits few new T cells.

Germline CDR1 reads SGHVS; CDR2 reads FQNEAQ. Deletions cut 1 base from V and 6 bases from J, with 9 bases between. The CDR3 is 14 residues long. The TCR was taken from a man in his fifties who received an inactivated influenza vaccine. The material sequenced was PBMCs from blood, taken 5 days after vaccination. This chain uses TRBV7-8 with TRBJ1-4; no clear D gene. The CDR3 DNA is TGTGCCAGCAGCTTAGACTTGGGCCATGAAAAACTGTTTTTT. Translating it yields CASSLDLGHEKLFF.